Included here is one T cell receptor (beta chain) sequence, with context. Its antigen is still unknown. No much larger clonotype is one base removed from it; base qualities were not supplied. CDR1 SGHDT and CDR2 YYEEEE are derived from the germline V gene. The CDR3, cysteine through phenylalanine, is 11 amino acids long. Here the CDR3 DNA is all that survives: 33 bases in frame from base 1. The germline ends are 3 bases apart after V is trimmed by 2 bases and J by 4 bases. In the prospective study, participants were about 18 to 90 years old, resided in about two dozen geographic areas of the United States, and were enrolled through a virtual design. In the prospective study, participants were assigned to cohorts based on the clinical history participants reported in a screening survey and a study questionnaire. ImmuneRACE Cohort 3 recovered participants were defined by two consecutive negative NP/OP PCR tests, healthcare professional clearance, or symptom resolution. Each participant in the prospective study had whole blood, serum and a nasopharyngeal or oropharyngeal swab collected by mobile phlebotomists. Participants in the prospective study had the option to provide additional blood draws and questionnaires over a roughly two-month period. Before DNA extraction, prospective study blood samples were shipped either frozen or at room temperature.

This sample was taken from a study of blood T cell repertoires in COVID-19 (TCRdb year 2020). Some background on the complete study: Collaborator samples came from the United States, Italy and Spain and covered acute and convalescent phases of COVID-19. Where available, HLA class I and class II types were obtained from metadata supplied by the sample provider rather than from assay-based typing. The material from the prospective study consisted of cDNA or gDNA derived from T cells, B-cell-depleted T cells, or PBMCs. The repertoires were released in a freely available public database intended as a resource for research on the immune response to SARS-CoV-2. Sample metadata almost always included a de-identified subject ID, COVID-19 status, age in years and sex. The samples were drawn from the first 160 participants of the ongoing ImmuneRACE study and from some 1,300 subjects provided by 6 global collaborators. The dataset comprised deeply sampled blood TCRbeta repertoires from subjects exposed to, actively infected with, or recovered from COVID-19. General study outcomes and caveats: The amount of clinical and demographic metadata varied by source and participant and was provided uncurated.

TCRbeta CDR3 regions were amplified from genomic DNA using the immunoSEQ Assay, a bias-controlled multiplex PCR. Per the authors' processing: Nucleated cell counts per sample were estimated from amplification of reference gene primers within the assay. Sequence reads were collapsed and filtered to measure the absolute abundance of every unique TCRbeta CDR3 rearrangement. For each sample, productive Simpson clonality was calculated as the square root of Simpson's diversity index across productive rearrangements. The immuneACCESS repertoire file appears here via TCRdb, limited to in-frame rearrangements. These files lack a portion of the clones; in checked studies, under half of the deficit traces to unresolved V genes, and the cause of the others is not known. V and J calls and clone size are given by that table; D and trimming were obtained from the DNA. The sample has over 250,000 clones on record, roughly nine tenths of them singletons. The top ten constitute 2.4% of the sample.

Material for sequencing was PBMCs or T cells enriched from blood (not recorded which). This chain joins TRBV5-6 to TRBJ2-5; the D gene lacks a confident call. The TCR originated in a woman younger than 35 who had recovered from COVID-19. CDR3 region: CASSFLETQYF. The nucleotide sequence reads as follows: TGTGCCAGCAGCTTTCTAGAGACCCAGTACTTC.